The 31 T cell receptor beta chains presented below share a single source sample, sequenced in a study of CD8+CD57+ T cells in acquired aplastic anemia. Genomic DNA constituted the template upon which TCR beta VDJ and CDR3 profiling was performed. Using its own MiXCR run on the reads, TCRdb lists one record per CDR3 protein. The sample lists tens of thousands of distinct CDR3 sequences; about half were seen once. Sequenced sample: sorted CD4+, CD8+, or CD8+CD57+ T cells (not recorded which) from PBMCs. The receptors come from a human donor in good health, serving as a control.

A note on this clonotype: This may come from a read error, since a much larger clone is one base off. The genes are TRBV10-1 and TRBJ1-5; D is undetermined. CDR3 size: 10 residues. In germline, CDR1 is WNHNN, CDR2 SYGVQD (reference sequence). CDR3 DNA: TGCGTCCGGCCGATTTGTCCCCAGCATTTT. Amino acids: CVRPICPQHF.

This clonotype was observed at least ten times. The chain has TRBV7-2 and TRBJ2-7; a weak D match, TRBD1 (5 bases). The CDR3 is made up of 13 amino acids. The germline CDR1 and CDR2 sequences are SGHTA and FQGNSA. V shed 4 bases and J shed 2 bases, with 9 bases lying between them. The CDR3 nucleotides are TGTGCCAGCAGCTCAGGACACCCCTACGAGCAGTACTTC. As protein: CASSSGHPYEQYF.

This clonotype was counted ten times or more. The J gene is TRBJ2-3, the V gene TRBV29-1; weak D call: TRBD1 (6 bases). V lost 3 bases, J lost 3 bases, and 16 bases lay in between. Germline V gene data show CDR1 as SQVTM and CDR2 as ANQGSEA. This CDR3 has 15 amino acids. CDR3 nucleotides: TGCAGCGTTGAGGCCCCACAGGGTCGAACAGATACGCAGTATTTT. Encoded protein: CSVEAPQGRTDTQYF.

This clonotype was detected many times. The chain carries TRBV7-9 and TRBJ2-3, with TRBD2 identical over 7 bases. The germline gives CDR1 SEHNR, CDR2 FQNEAQ (reference sequence). V lost 4 bases to trimming and J lost 2 bases; unmatched junction nucleotides: 6. This CDR3 contains 15 residues. The CDR3: CASSSREANTDTQYF. In DNA, the CDR3 is TGTGCCAGCAGCTCCCGGGAGGCCAACACAGATACGCAGTATTTT.

This clonotype was detected a few times. DNA of the CDR3: TGTGCCATCAGAGAAGGGGCAGATACGCAGTATTTT. Translated, it gives CAIREGADTQYF. The rearrangement links TRBV10-3 to TRBJ2-3; D may be TRBD1 (5 bases). Trimming removed 6 bases at V and 4 bases at J, with 8 bases between. Germline CDR1 ENHRY, CDR2 SYGVKD. CDR3 length: 12 amino acids.

This clonotype was seen a few times. The chain combines TRBV2 with TRBJ1-4, with D possibly being TRBD1 (6 bases). Germline CDR1 reads SNHLY; CDR2 reads FYNNEI. CDR3 length equals 14 residues. This CDR3 reads CGVRRGRGNEKLFF. Written as DNA, the CDR3 is TGTGGAGTAAGGCGGGGGCGGGGTAACGAAAAACTGTTTTTT.

The rearrangement uses TRBV19 and TRBJ2-1, with 10 bases matching TRBD1. This CDR3 contains 16 residues. Per germline, CDR1 LNHDA and CDR2 SQIVND (reference sequence). With 5 bases clipped from V and 7 bases from J, the junction kept 11 bases outside the gene matches. The CDR3 nucleotides read TGTGCCAGTAGTGACCTCCGGGACAGGGGCGTGAATGAGCAGTTCTTC. It is translated as CASSDLRDRGVNEQFF.

On this clonotype: This may be a read error, as it is one base from a much larger clone. The rearrangement links TRBV16 to TRBJ2-7, with 8 bases that match TRBD1. The assigned J gene may be wrong: the sequence end matches TRBJ2-5 better. The CDR3 length is 18 residues. Germline assignment: CDR1 KGHSY and CDR2 FQNENV. CDR3 nucleotide sequence: TGTGCCAGCAGCCAATCGTTGGAATCAGGGGGCTCCCAAGAGACCCAGTACTTC. The encoded protein is CASSQSLESGGSQETQYF.

There are many counts of this clonotype. The chain has TRBV24-1 and TRBJ2-1; TRBD1 agrees at 9 bases. Germline V gene lookup returns CDR1 KGHDR and CDR2 SFDVKD. V was clipped by 0 bases and J by 9 bases; unmatched bases: 5. This CDR3 has 15 residues. CDR3 DNA: TGTGCCACCAGTGATTTGGGGACAGGGATAGGTGAGCAGTTCTTC. Protein product: CATSDLGTGIGEQFF.

The chain links TRBV27 to TRBJ2-7, with 9 bases aligning to TRBD2. Looked up from germline, CDR1 is MNHEY and CDR2 is SMNVEV (reference sequence). The trim removed 8 bases at V and 4 bases at J, leaving 15 bases unmatched. The CDR3 has 16 amino acids. The CDR3 DNA reads TGTGCCAGCCGTCCCGGGGGAGCGGGAGGCCGGTACGAGCAGTACTTC. It translates to CASRPGGAGGRYEQYF.

CDR3 residues: CASSWGGVDTEAFF. For the CDR3, the DNA is TGTGCCAGCAGTTGGGGGGGCGTCGACACTGAAGCTTTCTTT. The chain couples TRBV27 to TRBJ1-1, with a possible D match to TRBD1 (6 bases). Germline V CDR1 and CDR2: MNHEY, SMNVEV (reference sequence). This CDR3 has 14 residues. Deletions cut 4 bases from V and 3 bases from J, with 12 bases between.

The V and J genes are TRBV9 and TRBJ2-7, with D possibly TRBD1 on 6 matching bases. There are 16 residues in the CDR3. V was cut by 4 bases and J by 0 bases, with 17 bases left in between. Looked up from germline, CDR1 is SGDLS and CDR2 is YYNGEE. The CDR3 coding sequence is TGTGCCAGCAGCCTACACCCAGGGGACAACTCCTACGAGCAGTACTTC. It codes for CASSLHPGDNSYEQYF. The full variable domain, rest sourced from reference TRBV9 and TRBJ2-7, is DSGVTQTPKHLITATGQRVTLRCSPRSGDLSVYWYQQSLDQGLQFLIQYYNGEERAKGNILERFSAQQFPDLHSELNLSSLELGDSALYFCASSLHPGDNSYEQYFGPGTRLTVT.

With regard to this clonotype: This could be a read error, since a much larger clone is one nucleotide away. DNA of the CDR3: TGTGCCAGCAGTTTAGAGGCCGGGTCTAAGGATGGCTACACCTTC. This codes for CASSLEAGSKDGYTF. The chain is built from TRBV12-3 or TRBV12-4 and TRBJ1-2; D is uncertain. V lost 1 base to trimming and J lost 6 bases, with 15 bases between them. The length of the CDR3 is 15 residues.

This clonotype has a handful of counts. Possible read error: a much larger clone is one base away. J is TRBJ1-1 and V is TRBV19; D is unclear. The CDR3 length is 13 residues. V lost 8 bases and J 8 bases, leaving 18 bases between the germline ends. Looked up from germline, CDR1 is LNHDA and CDR2 is SQIVND (reference sequence). The CDR3 DNA reads as TGTGCCAGTGGTTTTACCCCAAGCCCGGAAGCTTTCTTT. Its translation is CASGFTPSPEAFF.

Concerning this clonotype: The germline gene is not matched at one end of the junction; a read error may be the cause. This chain connects TRBV6-5 to TRBJ2-2; the D gene is possibly TRBD2 (6 bases). CDR3 length: 13 residues. Germline V gene lookup returns CDR1 MNHEY and CDR2 SVGAGI. Written as DNA, the CDR3 is TGTGCCAGCAGTTACTCGTACACCGGGGGGCTGTTTTTT. Translation: CASSYSYTGGLFF.

CDR3 protein: CAISKPEGMNTEAFF. The CDR3 bases are TGTGCCATCAGTAAACCTGAAGGCATGAACACTGAAGCTTTCTTT. The V call is TRBV10-3, the J call TRBJ1-1; no reliable D call. There are 15 residues in the CDR3. Germline V gene sequence: CDR1 ENHRY, CDR2 SYGVKD. Trimming cost V 5 bases and J 0 bases, with 13 bases left between them.

CDR3 residues: CAISHDRGETQYF. The CDR3 DNA sequence: TGTGCCATCAGCCACGACCGGGGGGAGACCCAGTACTTC. V and J are TRBV10-3 and TRBJ2-5, with D perhaps matching TRBD2 (6 bases). Trimming shortened V by 6 bases and J by 5 bases, and 13 bases separated the two germline ends. Germline loops: CDR1 ENHRY, CDR2 SYGVKD. The CDR3 is made up of 13 amino acids.

This chain joins TRBV25-1 and TRBJ1-5; no clear D. Germline V CDR1 and CDR2: MGHDK, SYGVNS. Trimming took 2 bases from V and 7 from J, leaving 0 bases between them. The CDR3 length is 10 residues. In nucleotides, the CDR3 is TGTGCCAGCAGTGAACAGCCCCAGCATTTT. This translates into CASSEQPQHF.

Many counts were recorded for this clonotype. This chain connects TRBV24-1 to TRBJ2-5, with 11 bases lining up with TRBD1. The V segment lost 9 bases and the J segment 11 bases; nucleotides outside the gene matches: 7. CDR3 size: 12 residues. Germline CDR1 and CDR2: KGHDR and SFDVKD. CDR3 nucleotide sequence: TGTGCCACCGAGGACAGGGGGCCAGAGCAGTACTTC. Amino acids: CATEDRGPEQYF.

J is TRBJ1-4 and V is TRBV11-1; 7 nucleotides align to TRBD1. CDR1 is SGHAT, CDR2 FQDESV, per germline (reference sequence). J was trimmed by 7 bases and V by 0 bases; bases with no gene match: 14. This CDR3 contains 18 residues. CDR3 DNA sequence: TGTGCCAGCAGCTTAGCAGTAGGGACAGAAATCGAGGGTGAAAAACTGTTTTTT. Its protein product is CASSLAVGTEIEGEKLFF. The full variable domain, with the rest looked up from reference TRBV11-1 and TRBJ1-4, is EAEVAQSPRYKITEKSQAVAFWCDPISGHATLYWYRQILGQGPELLVQFQDESVVDDSQLPKDRFSAERLKGVDSTLKIQPAELGDSAMYLCASSLAVGTEIEGEKLFFGSGTQLSVL.

This clonotype showed up just once. This chain uses TRBV19 with TRBJ2-3; 9 bases match TRBD2. J gave up 1 base and V 10 bases, and 3 bases lay outside the gene matches. The CDR3 has 13 amino acids. CDR1 and CDR2 from the germline V gene are LNHDA and SQIVND (reference sequence). The CDR3 sequence: CATAGGRTDTQYF. The CDR3 DNA reads as TGTGCCACCGCGGGGGGGCGCACAGATACGCAGTATTTT.

The genes are TRBV20-1 and TRBJ2-1, with D tentatively TRBD1 (6 bases). CDR1 and CDR2 from the germline V gene are DFQATT and SNEGSKA (reference sequence). The CDR3 is 13 residues long. V was trimmed by 8 bases and J by 6 bases, leaving 17 bases between them. CDR3 loop: CSSPLGTLNEQFF. The CDR3 nucleotides are TGCAGTTCCCCCCTCGGGACACTCAATGAGCAGTTCTTC.

The rearrangement uses TRBV7-8 and TRBJ1-1, with TRBD1 as a possible D gene (5 bases). Trimming removed 0 bases at V and 1 base at J, with 9 bases between. Germline CDR1 is SGHVS and CDR2 is FQNEAQ. The CDR3 loop spans 15 amino acids. The CDR3 region is CASSLAAGRNTEAFF. CDR3 DNA: TGTGCCAGCAGCTTAGCGGCAGGGAGGAACACTGAAGCTTTCTTT. The whole variable domain, filled in from reference TRBV7-8 and TRBJ1-1, reads GAGVSQSPRYKVAKRGQDVALRCDPISGHVSLFWYQQALGQGPEFLTYFQNEAQLDKSGLPSDRFFAERPEGSVSTLKIQRTQQEDSAVYLCASSLAAGRNTEAFFGQGTRLTVV.

The CDR3 reads CAISESIHSNQPQHF. The CDR3 DNA reads as TGTGCCATCAGTGAGTCGATTCACAGCAATCAGCCCCAGCATTTT. This chain connects TRBV10-3 to TRBJ1-5; D is unresolved. V shed 0 bases and J shed 1 base, with 7 bases lying between them. Germline values: CDR1 ENHRY, CDR2 SYGVKD. CDR3 size: 15 residues.

Ten or more counts support this clonotype. The chain joins TRBV10-3 to TRBJ2-1; weak D call: TRBD1 (6 bases). The CDR3 covers 15 residues. The germline V gene has CDR1 ENHRY and CDR2 SYGVKD. Trimming stripped 0 bases from V and 6 bases from J, with 12 bases between. The CDR3 reads CAISESRGAGNEQFF. The CDR3 DNA reads TGTGCCATCAGTGAGTCCAGGGGCGCAGGCAATGAGCAGTTCTTC.

The chain recombines TRBV7-2 with TRBJ1-6; 11 nucleotides line up with TRBD1. Looked up from germline, CDR1 is SGHTA and CDR2 is FQGNSA. CDR3 length equals 15 residues. V gave up 5 bases and J gave up 9 bases; unmatched junction bases: 6. The CDR3 loop is CASSLGTGGLSPLHF. For the CDR3, the DNA is TGTGCCAGCAGCCTAGGGACAGGGGGTCTTTCACCCCTCCACTTT.

As for this clonotype: One end of the junction does not line up with germline, which may come from a read error. CDR3 DNA: TGTGCTAGCAGCCCGCCTGGGGGGTTTGGAGAGACCCAGTACTTC. It translates to CASSPPGGFGETQYF. The chain carries TRBV7-7 and TRBJ2-5, with D perhaps TRBD2 (6 bases). This CDR3 has 15 residues. Germline V lookup: CDR1 SSHAT, CDR2 FNYEAQ (reference sequence). Full variable domain (outside the CDR3, taken from reference TRBV7-7 and TRBJ2-5): GAGVSQSPRYKVTKRGQDVTLRCDPISSHATLYWYQQALGQGPEFLTYFNYEAQPDKSGLPSDRFSAERPEGSISTLTIQRTEQRDSAMYRCASSPPGGFGETQYFGPGTRLLVL.

This sequence joins TRBV25-1 and TRBJ2-7, with 12 bases fitting TRBD1. The CDR3 has 14 residues. J lost 6 bases, V lost 5 bases, and 5 bases had no gene match. The V gene's germline CDR1 is MGHDK and CDR2 SYGVNS. The CDR3 sequence: CASSPGQGAFEQYF. The CDR3 region has the DNA TGTGCCAGCAGTCCGGGACAGGGGGCTTTCGAGCAGTACTTC.

As to this clonotype: Given the absence of the conserved phenylalanine or tryptophan at the CDR3 end, a read error is likely. This chain connects TRBV24-1 to TRBJ1-1, with D hard to call. Germline V lookup: CDR1 KGHDR, CDR2 SFDVKD. The V end was cut by 2 bases, the J end by 4 bases, with 13 bases between. The CDR3 is made up of 15 amino acids. The CDR3 coding sequence is TGTGCCACCAGTGATTCACAGCTACGTCGCACTGAAGCTTTCTCT. As protein: CATSDSQLRRTEAFS.

V gene TRBV25-1 combines with J gene TRBJ2-3; 8 bases fit TRBD2. Germline CDR1 MGHDK, CDR2 SYGVNS. The CDR3 is 15 residues long. The V and J ends lost 6 bases and 4 bases, in that order; junction bases with no gene match: 9. The CDR3 DNA sequence: TGTGCCAGCAGCCCTCTGAGCGGGGGAGCAGATACGCAGTATTTT. Translated, it gives CASSPLSGGADTQYF.

V gene TRBV7-8 combines with J gene TRBJ2-3; D is possibly TRBD1 or TRBD2 (5 bases each). The CDR3 is 12 residues long. Germline lookup yields CDR1 SGHVS and CDR2 FQNEAQ. The V end lost 1 base, the J end lost 8 bases, and 7 bases lay between the germline ends. CDR3 sequence (DNA): TGTGCCAGCAGCTTAGGAGGGGCTACGCAGTATTTT. It translates to CASSLGGATQYF.